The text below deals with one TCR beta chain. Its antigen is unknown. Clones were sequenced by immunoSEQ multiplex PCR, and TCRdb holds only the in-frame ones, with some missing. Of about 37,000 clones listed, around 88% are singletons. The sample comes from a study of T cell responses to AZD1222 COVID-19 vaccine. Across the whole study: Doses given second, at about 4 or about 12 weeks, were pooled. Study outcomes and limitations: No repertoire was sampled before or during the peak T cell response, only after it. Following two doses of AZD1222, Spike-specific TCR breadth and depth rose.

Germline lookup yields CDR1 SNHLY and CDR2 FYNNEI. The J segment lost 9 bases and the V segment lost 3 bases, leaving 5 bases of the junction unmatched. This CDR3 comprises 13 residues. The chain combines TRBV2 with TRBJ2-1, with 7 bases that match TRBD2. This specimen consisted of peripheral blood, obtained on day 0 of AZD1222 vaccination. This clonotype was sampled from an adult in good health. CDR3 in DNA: TGTGCCAGCAGTGACTCGCGGGAGAGTGAGCAGTTCTTC. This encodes CASSDSRESEQFF.